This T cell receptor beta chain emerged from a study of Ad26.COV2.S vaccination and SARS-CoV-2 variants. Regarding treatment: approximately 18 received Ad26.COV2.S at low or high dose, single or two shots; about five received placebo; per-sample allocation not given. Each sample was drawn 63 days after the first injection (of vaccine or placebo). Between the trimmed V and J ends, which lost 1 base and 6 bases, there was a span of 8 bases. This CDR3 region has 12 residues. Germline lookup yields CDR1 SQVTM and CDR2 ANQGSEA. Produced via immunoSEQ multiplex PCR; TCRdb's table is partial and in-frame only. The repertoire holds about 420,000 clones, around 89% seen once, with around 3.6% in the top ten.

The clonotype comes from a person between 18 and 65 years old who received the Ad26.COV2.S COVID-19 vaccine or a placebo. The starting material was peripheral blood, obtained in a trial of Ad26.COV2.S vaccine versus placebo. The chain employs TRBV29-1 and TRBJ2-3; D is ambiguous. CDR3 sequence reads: CSVEGTVDTQYF. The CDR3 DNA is TGCAGCGTTGAAGGGACCGTTGATACGCAGTATTTT.